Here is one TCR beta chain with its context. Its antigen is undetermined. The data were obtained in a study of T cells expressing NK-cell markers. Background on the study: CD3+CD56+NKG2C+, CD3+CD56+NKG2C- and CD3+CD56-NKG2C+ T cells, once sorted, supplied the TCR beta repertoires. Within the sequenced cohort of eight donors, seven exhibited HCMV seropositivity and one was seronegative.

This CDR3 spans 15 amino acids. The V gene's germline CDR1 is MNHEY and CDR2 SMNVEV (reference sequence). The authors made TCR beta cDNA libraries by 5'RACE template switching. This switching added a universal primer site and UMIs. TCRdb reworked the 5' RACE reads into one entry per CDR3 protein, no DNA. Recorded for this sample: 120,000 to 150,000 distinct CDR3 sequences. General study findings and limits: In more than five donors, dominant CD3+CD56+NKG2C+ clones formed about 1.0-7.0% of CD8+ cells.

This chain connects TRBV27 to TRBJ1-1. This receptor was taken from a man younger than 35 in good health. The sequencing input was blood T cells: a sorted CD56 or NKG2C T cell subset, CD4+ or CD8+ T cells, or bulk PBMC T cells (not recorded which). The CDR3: CASSLSLDTSTEAFF.